This is a list of T cell receptor beta chains from one sample in a study of liver allograft versus peripheral blood T cells. TCRdb reprocessed the reads via MiXCR and lists one record per CDR3 protein. Of approximately 4,000 distinct CDR3 sequences in the sample, roughly 15% were seen once. Receptors were obtained from a human patient who had a liver transplant. Some T cells may trace back to the graft donor. Each CDR3 is given with its conserved first and last residue. The D gene is left open where the match is weak. Clone size is not always given. Where it is, it says once, few, many or a class for expanded clones.

V: TRBV27; J: TRBJ2-3; size: medium-sized; D: .; DNA: TGTGCCAGCAGTTCCCTGTTGAAGGCAGATACGCAGTATTTT; CDR3: CASSSLLKADTQYF
V: TRBV3-1; J: TRBJ2-1; size: .; D: .; DNA: TGTGCCAGCAGCCAAGACGCGAATAGCGTCTACAATGAGCAGTTCTTC; CDR3: CASSQDANSVYNEQFF
V: TRBV19; J: TRBJ2-1; size: medium-sized; D: .; DNA: TGTGCCAGTAGTATGAATTCGGGGGACAATGAGCAGTTCTTC; CDR3: CASSMNSGDNEQFF
V: TRBV10-3; J: TRBJ2-2; size: medium-sized; D: .; DNA: TGTGCCATCGGAGGGGGTGTAGGGGAGCTGTTTTTT; CDR3: CAIGGGVGELFF
V: TRBV6-1; J: TRBJ1-1; size: medium-sized; D: TRBD1; DNA: TGTGCCAGCAGGACCCCGGCGACAGGGGGAACTGAAGCTTTCTTT; CDR3: CASRTPATGGTEAFF
V: TRBV12-3/TRBV12-4; J: TRBJ2-7; size: few; D: TRBD1; DNA: TGTGCCAGCAGCCTTGACAGGGGACCCTACGAGCAGTACTTC; CDR3: CASSLDRGPYEQYF
V: TRBV20-1; J: TRBJ1-5; size: medium-sized; D: .; DNA: TGCAGTGCTTCACAGGGTAATCAGCCCCAGCATTTT; CDR3: CSASQGNQPQHF
V: TRBV4-1; J: TRBJ1-2; size: .; D: .; DNA: TGCGCCAGCAGCCAAGATCGCGCCAGGGATAATGGCTACACCTTC; CDR3: CASSQDRARDNGYTF
V: TRBV20-1; J: TRBJ2-7; size: .; D: .; DNA: TGCAGTGCTAGGGCCCCGATCAGCGCAGGCCCCCAGCACTTC; CDR3: CSARAPISAGPQHF
V: TRBV28; J: TRBJ1-2; size: large; D: .; DNA: TGTGCCAGCAGCCGGGGTGGTGGATATGGCTACACCTTC; CDR3: CASSRGGGYGYTF
V: TRBV20-1; J: TRBJ2-7; size: medium-sized; D: .; DNA: TGCAGTGCTGGAGACCTGATGGAAACCTACGAGCAGTACTTC; CDR3: CSAGDLMETYEQYF
V: TRBV5-6; J: TRBJ2-7; size: medium-sized; D: TRBD2; DNA: TGTGCCAGCAGGACGACTAGCGGGCTTGTTTACGAGCAGTACTTC; CDR3: CASRTTSGLVYEQYF
V: TRBV6-5; J: TRBJ2-2; size: medium-sized; D: TRBD2; DNA: TGTGCCAGCAGTTACTCTCCTGGACTAGCGGGAGGGCCTAAGGGTCGGGAGCTGTTTTTT; CDR3: CASSYSPGLAGGPKGRELFF
V: TRBV29-1; J: TRBJ1-1; size: .; D: TRBD1; DNA: TGCAGCGTCCCGACAGGGGGGGCGGACACTGAAGCTTTCTTT; CDR3: CSVPTGGADTEAFF
V: TRBV20-1; J: TRBJ2-7; size: many; D: .; DNA: TGCAGTGCTAGAAGGGACTCTACCTACGAGCAGTACTTC; CDR3: CSARRDSTYEQYF
V: TRBV6-5; J: TRBJ2-7; size: medium-sized; D: .; DNA: TGTGCCAGCAGAGAAATCCGGAACGGGGCCTACGAGCAGTACTTC; CDR3: CASREIRNGAYEQYF
V: TRBV9; J: TRBJ1-2; size: medium-sized; D: .; DNA: TGTGCCAGCAACACGGACGGAGCTAACTATGGCTACACCTTC; CDR3: CASNTDGANYGYTF
V: TRBV28; J: TRBJ1-3; size: medium-sized; D: .; DNA: TGTGCCAGCAGTTTATTAGTCGGAACAGGGTATGGAAACACCATATATTTT; CDR3: CASSLLVGTGYGNTIYF
V: TRBV30; J: TRBJ1-2; size: .; D: .; DNA: TGTGCCTGGAGCCCCGATTCTAACTATGGCTACACCTTC; CDR3: CAWSPDSNYGYTF
V: TRBV6-5; J: TRBJ2-1; size: medium-sized; D: TRBD2; DNA: TGTGCCAGCAGAGCTTCGGGGGGGTCCTACAATGAGCAGTTCTTC; CDR3: CASRASGGSYNEQFF
V: TRBV5-4; J: TRBJ2-1; size: .; D: TRBD2; DNA: TGTGCCAGCAGCTCGGGAGGGGCGGGGGGGCTCCATGAGCAGTTCTTC; CDR3: CASSSGGAGGLHEQFF
V: TRBV7-9; J: TRBJ1-2; size: medium-sized; D: .; DNA: TGTGCCAGCAGCTTAGAGGCCAGTCTTGGCTACACCTTC; CDR3: CASSLEASLGYTF
V: TRBV9; J: TRBJ2-2; size: few; D: .; DNA: TGTGCCAGCACCCTGCCCCCCGGGGTCTCTCACACCGGGGAGCTGTTTTTT; CDR3: CASTLPPGVSHTGELFF
V: TRBV30; J: TRBJ2-2; size: medium-sized; D: .; DNA: TGTGCCCGCAGGGCAGCTGTTAACACCGGGGAGCTGTTTTTT; CDR3: CARRAAVNTGELFF
V: TRBV6-5; J: TRBJ1-2; size: medium-sized; D: TRBD1; DNA: TGTGCCAGCAGTTACAAGCCGTCGGACAGGGGGGGCTACACCTTC; CDR3: CASSYKPSDRGGYTF
V: TRBV27; J: TRBJ2-3; size: medium-sized; D: .; DNA: TGTGCCAGCCGGACCTCCACAGATACGCAGTATTTT; CDR3: CASRTSTDTQYF
V: TRBV28; J: TRBJ2-3; size: few; D: .; DNA: TGTGCCAGCAGTCCGGTGGGATCACAAGATACGCAGTATTTT; CDR3: CASSPVGSQDTQYF
V: TRBV25-1; J: TRBJ2-7; size: many; D: .; DNA: TGTGCCAGCAGCCTTACAGGGTCCCCCTACGAGCAGTACTTC; CDR3: CASSLTGSPYEQYF
V: TRBV28; J: TRBJ1-2; size: medium-sized; D: .; DNA: TGTGCCAGCAAGGGAGCTCTCTATGGCTACACCTTC; CDR3: CASKGALYGYTF
V: TRBV6-2/TRBV6-3; J: TRBJ1-5; size: medium-sized; D: TRBD1; DNA: TGTGCCAGCAGTCGGACAGGGGCCTTCTATAGCAATCAGCCCCAGCATTTT; CDR3: CASSRTGAFYSNQPQHF
V: TRBV20-1; J: TRBJ1-6; size: few; D: TRBD1; DNA: TGCAGTGCTAGAGAGGGACAGGGTGGTTTAGGGTCACCCCTCCACTTT; CDR3: CSAREGQGGLGSPLHF
V: TRBV28; J: TRBJ2-6; size: medium-sized; D: .; DNA: TGTGCCAGCAGTTTGCCCAGCTCTGGGGCCAACGTCCTGACTTTC; CDR3: CASSLPSSGANVLTF
V: TRBV30; J: TRBJ2-7; size: .; D: .; DNA: TGTGCCTGGAGTGTACGGCCCTACGAGCAGTACTTC; CDR3: CAWSVRPYEQYF
V: TRBV25-1; J: TRBJ2-1; size: medium-sized; D: TRBD2; DNA: TGTGCCAGCAGTGATCTTGCTAGCGGGTCCTACAATGAGCAGTTCTTC; CDR3: CASSDLASGSYNEQFF
V: TRBV5-5; J: TRBJ1-2; size: .; D: TRBD1; DNA: TGTGCCAGCAGCGCGACAGGGGGCTTTGGCTACACCTTC; CDR3: CASSATGGFGYTF
V: TRBV20-1; J: TRBJ2-5; size: .; D: .; DNA: TGCAGTGCTACCGCGGAGGTGCAAGAGACCCAGTACTTC; CDR3: CSATAEVQETQYF
V: TRBV14; J: TRBJ1-2; size: few; D: TRBD1; DNA: TGTGCCAGCAGCCAATGGGGACAGGGGTTTAACTATGGCTACACCTTC; CDR3: CASSQWGQGFNYGYTF
V: TRBV3-1; J: TRBJ2-7; size: .; D: TRBD1; DNA: TGTGCCAGCAGCCAAAGGACAGGGGGCGCCGAGCAGTACTTC; CDR3: CASSQRTGGAEQYF
V: TRBV30; J: TRBJ1-5; size: medium-sized; D: .; DNA: TGTGCCTGGAGTGAGTCTTCCCCTACCCAGCATTTT; CDR3: CAWSESSPTQHF